Listed below are T cell receptor beta chains from one sample, sequenced in a study of T-cell memory formation after mild COVID-19. TCRdb reprocessed the 5' RACE reads via MiXCR and lists one record per CDR3 protein. The repertoire holds approximately 480,000 distinct CDR3 sequences, about 20% seen once, with 9% to 15% in the top ten. Source material: PBMCs or a T cell subset sorted from them (not recorded which). These receptors came from an adult woman who had mild COVID-19 (a few samples of this study predate the infection). Cell type and time point are not known. Each CDR3 is given with its conserved first and last residue. D genes are given only for firm matches. Expanded clones get a size class; other rows say once, few or many, or leave the size out.

>TRBV20-1|-|-|TRBJ1-2
TGCAGTGCTAGAGACTGGGACCAAGGAGATGGCTACACCTTC
CSARDWDQGDGYTF
>TRBV29-1|TRBD1|few|TRBJ1-1
TGCAGCGTTTGGACAGGCCGGGGCGGAACTGAAGCTTTCTTT
CSVWTGRGGTEAFF
>TRBV6-1|TRBD1|-|TRBJ2-7
TGTGCCAGCAGGGGACAGGGTCGAGGCTACGAGCAGTACTTC
CASRGQGRGYEQYF
>TRBV4-1|-|few|TRBJ2-7
TGCGCCAGCAGCCAGAGCGGAGGTGGGGCGTACGAGCAGTACTTC
CASSQSGGGAYEQYF
>TRBV6-2/TRBV6-3|TRBD2|many|TRBJ2-2
TGTGCCAGCAGTTACTCACGGACTAGCGTAAACACCGGGGAGCTGTTTTTT
CASSYSRTSVNTGELFF
>TRBV12-3/TRBV12-4|-|-|TRBJ2-7
TGTGCCAGCAGACGCCGGGATCTAGGCGAGCAGTACTTC
CASRRRDLGEQYF
>TRBV5-4|-|few|TRBJ2-2
TGTGCCAGCAGCGCCCCGAGGGGGGCCGGGGAGCTGTTTTTT
CASSAPRGAGELFF
>TRBV20-1|TRBD2|few|TRBJ2-3
TGCAGTGCTAGGACTAGCGGGGGCACAGATACGCAGTATTTT
CSARTSGGTDTQYF
>TRBV15|-|-|TRBJ2-5
TGTGCCACCAGCAGAGACCCCGTGGGGGCTACGTACCAAGAGACCCAGTACTTC
CATSRDPVGATYQETQYF
>TRBV6-5|TRBD1|-|TRBJ2-7
TGTGCCAGCAGTAAGGACAGGGCCCCCTACGAGCAGTACTTC
CASSKDRAPYEQYF
>TRBV27|-|few|TRBJ1-1
TGTGCCAGCAGGCCTTTAACGAACACTGAAGCTTTCTTT
CASRPLTNTEAFF
>TRBV7-8|-|few|TRBJ2-2
TGTGCCAGCAGCTGGAAACTAGTCGTCTCGAACACCGGGGAGCTGTTTTTT
CASSWKLVVSNTGELFF
>TRBV5-1|TRBD1|-|TRBJ1-6
TGCGCCAGCAGCCCACAGGGGACAGGTAATTCACCCCTCCACTTT
CASSPQGTGNSPLHF
>TRBV6-6|-|-|TRBJ2-5
TGTGCCAGCAGACCTGGGGGGCGGGAAAGGGAGACCCAGTACTTC
CASRPGGRERETQYF
>TRBV30|-|-|TRBJ2-3
TGTGCCTGGAGGTGGCCCTTGGGGGGCGGTAGTACAGATACGCAGTATTTT
CAWRWPLGGGSTDTQYF
>TRBV7-3|-|-|TRBJ2-1
TGTGCCAGCAGCTTAAGTCGGGACGATGAGCAGTTCTTC
CASSLSRDDEQFF
>TRBV12-3/TRBV12-4|TRBD2|-|TRBJ2-1
TGTGCCAGCAGTTTTCTAGCGGGAGGGGACAATGAGCAGTTCTTC
CASSFLAGGDNEQFF
>TRBV7-8|TRBD2|-|TRBJ2-3
TGTGCCAGCAGCTTACGGGGGGGCCCCGCAGATACGCAGTATTTT
CASSLRGGPADTQYF
>TRBV12-3/TRBV12-4|-|few|TRBJ2-5
TGTGCCAGCACCTCGGTTCTTTTGGAGACCCAGTACTTC
CASTSVLLETQYF